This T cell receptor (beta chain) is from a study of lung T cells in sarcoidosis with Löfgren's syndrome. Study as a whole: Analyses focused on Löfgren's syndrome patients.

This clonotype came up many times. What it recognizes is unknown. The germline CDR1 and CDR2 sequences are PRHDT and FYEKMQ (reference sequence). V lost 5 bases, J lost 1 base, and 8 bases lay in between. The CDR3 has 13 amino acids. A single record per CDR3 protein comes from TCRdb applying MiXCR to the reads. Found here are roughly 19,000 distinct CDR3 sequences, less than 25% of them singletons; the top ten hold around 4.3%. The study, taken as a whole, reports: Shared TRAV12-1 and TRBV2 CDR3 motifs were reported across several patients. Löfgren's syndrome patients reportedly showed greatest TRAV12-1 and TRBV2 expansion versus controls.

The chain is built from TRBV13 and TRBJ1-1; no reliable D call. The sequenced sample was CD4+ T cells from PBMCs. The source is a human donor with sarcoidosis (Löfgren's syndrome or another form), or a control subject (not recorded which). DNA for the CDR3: TGTGCCAGCAGCCAAAGGGAGAACACTGAAGCTTTCTTT. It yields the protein CASSQRENTEAFF.